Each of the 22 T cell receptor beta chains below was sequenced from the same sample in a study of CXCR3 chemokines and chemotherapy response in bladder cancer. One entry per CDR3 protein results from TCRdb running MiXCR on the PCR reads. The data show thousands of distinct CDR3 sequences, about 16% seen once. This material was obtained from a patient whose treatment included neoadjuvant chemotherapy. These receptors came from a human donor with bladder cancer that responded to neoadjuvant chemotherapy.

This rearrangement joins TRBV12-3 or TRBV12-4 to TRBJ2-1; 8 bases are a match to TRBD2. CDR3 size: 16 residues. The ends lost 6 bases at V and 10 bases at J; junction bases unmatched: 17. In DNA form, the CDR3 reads TGTGCCAGCAGCCCCCCGGGGGGGTGGGGGGGAGGGGAGCAGTTCTTC. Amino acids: CASSPPGGWGGGEQFF.

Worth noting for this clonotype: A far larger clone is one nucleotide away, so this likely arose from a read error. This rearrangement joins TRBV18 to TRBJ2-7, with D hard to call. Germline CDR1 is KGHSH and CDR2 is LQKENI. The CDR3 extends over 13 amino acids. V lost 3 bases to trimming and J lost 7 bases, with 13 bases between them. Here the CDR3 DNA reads TGTGCCAGCTCACCTGGTCTGGGCAATGAGCAGTACTTC. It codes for CASSPGLGNEQYF. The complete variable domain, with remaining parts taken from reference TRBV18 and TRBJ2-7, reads NAGVMQNPRHLVRRRGQEARLRCSPMKGHSHVYWYRQLPEEGLKFMVYLQKENIIDESGMPKERFSAEFPKEGPSILRIQQVVRGDSAAYFCASSPGLGNEQYFGPGTRLTVT.

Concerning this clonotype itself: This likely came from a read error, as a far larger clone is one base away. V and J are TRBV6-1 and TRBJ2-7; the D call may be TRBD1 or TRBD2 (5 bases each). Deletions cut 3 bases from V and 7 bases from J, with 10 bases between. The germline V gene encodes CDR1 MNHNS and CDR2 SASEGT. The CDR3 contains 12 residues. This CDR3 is CASSEMRGEQYF. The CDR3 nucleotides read TGTGCCAGCAGTGAGATGAGGGGTGAGCAGTACTTC.

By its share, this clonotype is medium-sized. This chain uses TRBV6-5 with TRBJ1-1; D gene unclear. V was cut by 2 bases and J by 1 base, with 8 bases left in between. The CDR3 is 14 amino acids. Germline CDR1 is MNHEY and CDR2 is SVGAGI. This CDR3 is CASSYGQKNTEAFF. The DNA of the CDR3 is TGTGCCAGCAGTTACGGGCAGAAGAACACTGAAGCTTTCTTT.

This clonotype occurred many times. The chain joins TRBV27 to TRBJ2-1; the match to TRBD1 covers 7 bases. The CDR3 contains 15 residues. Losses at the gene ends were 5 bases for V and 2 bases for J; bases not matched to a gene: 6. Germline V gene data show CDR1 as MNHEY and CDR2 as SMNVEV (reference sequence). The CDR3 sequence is CASSLGQAPYNEQFF. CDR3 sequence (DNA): TGTGCCAGCAGTCTAGGACAGGCCCCCTACAATGAGCAGTTCTTC.

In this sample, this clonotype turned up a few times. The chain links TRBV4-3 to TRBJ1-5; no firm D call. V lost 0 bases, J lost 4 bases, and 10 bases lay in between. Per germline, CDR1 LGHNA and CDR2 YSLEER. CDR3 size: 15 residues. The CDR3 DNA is TGCGCCAGCAGCCAAGATTTTCAGGTAAATCAGCCCCAGCATTTT. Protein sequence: CASSQDFQVNQPQHF.

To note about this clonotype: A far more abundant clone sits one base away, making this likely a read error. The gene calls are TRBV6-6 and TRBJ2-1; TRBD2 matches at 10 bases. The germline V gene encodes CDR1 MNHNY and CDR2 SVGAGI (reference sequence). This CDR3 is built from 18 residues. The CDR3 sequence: CASTNIGSSGSLAGEQIF. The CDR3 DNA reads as TGTGCCAGCACCAACATAGGGTCTAGCGGGAGCTTAGCAGGGGAGCAGATCTTC.

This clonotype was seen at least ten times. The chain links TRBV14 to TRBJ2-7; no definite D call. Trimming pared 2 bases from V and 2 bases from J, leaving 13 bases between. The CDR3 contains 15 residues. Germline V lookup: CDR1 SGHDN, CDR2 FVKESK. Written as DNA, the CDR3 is TGTGCCAGCAGCCAAACGGGCGTCGGTCCCTACGAGCAGTACTTC. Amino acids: CASSQTGVGPYEQYF.

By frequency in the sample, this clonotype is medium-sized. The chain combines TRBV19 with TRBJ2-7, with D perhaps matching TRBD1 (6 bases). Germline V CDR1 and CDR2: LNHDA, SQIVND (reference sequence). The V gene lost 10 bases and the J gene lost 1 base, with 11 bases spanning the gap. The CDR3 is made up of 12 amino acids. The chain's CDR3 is CATSDRSYEQYF. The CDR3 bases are TGTGCCACCTCGGACAGATCCTACGAGCAGTACTTC.

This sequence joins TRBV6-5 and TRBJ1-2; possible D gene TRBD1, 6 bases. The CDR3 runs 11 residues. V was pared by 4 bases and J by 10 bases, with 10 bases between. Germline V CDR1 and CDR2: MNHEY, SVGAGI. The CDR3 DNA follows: TGTGCCAGCAGTTTGGGGGACACCTACACCTTC. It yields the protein CASSLGDTYTF.

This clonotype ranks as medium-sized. The CDR3 DNA follows: TGTGCCAGCAGAAAACCACTAGCGGGAGTGGACGGGGAGCTGTTTTTT. It encodes CASRKPLAGVDGELFF. This chain links TRBV7-2 with TRBJ2-2, with TRBD2 matching 11 bases. V lost 6 bases to trimming and J lost 7 bases; unmatched junction nucleotides: 10. Germline loops: CDR1 SGHTA, CDR2 FQGNSA. There are 16 residues in the CDR3.

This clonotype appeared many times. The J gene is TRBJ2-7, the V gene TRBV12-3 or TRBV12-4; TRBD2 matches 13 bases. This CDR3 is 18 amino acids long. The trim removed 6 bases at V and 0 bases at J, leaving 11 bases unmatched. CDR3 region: CASRGRLAGGSSSYEQYF. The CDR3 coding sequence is TGTGCCAGCAGGGGGCGACTAGCGGGGGGCTCCAGCTCCTACGAGCAGTACTTC.

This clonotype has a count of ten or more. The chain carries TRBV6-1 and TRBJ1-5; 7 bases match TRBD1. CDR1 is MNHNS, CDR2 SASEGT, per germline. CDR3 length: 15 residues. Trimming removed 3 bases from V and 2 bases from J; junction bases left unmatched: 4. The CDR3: CASSDLDRGNQPQHF. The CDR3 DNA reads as TGTGCCAGCAGTGACCTTGACAGGGGCAATCAGCCCCAGCATTTT.

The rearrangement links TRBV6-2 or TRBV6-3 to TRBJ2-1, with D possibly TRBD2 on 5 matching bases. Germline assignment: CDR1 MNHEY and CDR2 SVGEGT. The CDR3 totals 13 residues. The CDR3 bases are TGTGGCACCTTGGACTTTCCTCGCAATGAGCAGTTCTTC. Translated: CGTLDFPRNEQFF.

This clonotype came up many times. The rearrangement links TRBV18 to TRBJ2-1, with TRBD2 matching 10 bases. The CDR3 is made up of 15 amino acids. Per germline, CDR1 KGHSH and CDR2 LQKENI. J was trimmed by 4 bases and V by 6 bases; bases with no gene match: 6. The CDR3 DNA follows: TGTGCCAGCTCCGTTACTAGCGGGAATTACAATGAGCAGTTCTTC. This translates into CASSVTSGNYNEQFF.

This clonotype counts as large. The CDR3 DNA is TGTGCCACCGGGACTGGGCGGGGGGGGGATGAGCAGTTCTTC. This translates into CATGTGRGGDEQFF. The gene calls are TRBV24-1 and TRBJ2-1, with TRBD2 matching over 9 bases. The ends lost 9 bases at V and 8 bases at J; junction bases unmatched: 10. Per germline, CDR1 KGHDR and CDR2 SFDVKD. The CDR3 is 14 residues long.

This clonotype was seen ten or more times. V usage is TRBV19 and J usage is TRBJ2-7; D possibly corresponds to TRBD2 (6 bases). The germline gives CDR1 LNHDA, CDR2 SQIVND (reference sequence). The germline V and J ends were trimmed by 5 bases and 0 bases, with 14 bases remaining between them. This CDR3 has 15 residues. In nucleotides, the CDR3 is TGTGCCAGTAGTCCGGCGGGACCCATCTCCTACGAGCAGTACTTC. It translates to CASSPAGPISYEQYF.

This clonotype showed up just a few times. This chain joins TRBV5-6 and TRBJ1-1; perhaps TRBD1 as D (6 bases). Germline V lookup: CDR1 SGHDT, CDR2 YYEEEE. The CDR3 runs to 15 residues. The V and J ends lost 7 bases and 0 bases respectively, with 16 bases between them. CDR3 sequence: CASQREGGVNTEAFF. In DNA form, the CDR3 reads TGTGCCAGCCAACGGGAGGGGGGGGTGAACACTGAAGCTTTCTTT.

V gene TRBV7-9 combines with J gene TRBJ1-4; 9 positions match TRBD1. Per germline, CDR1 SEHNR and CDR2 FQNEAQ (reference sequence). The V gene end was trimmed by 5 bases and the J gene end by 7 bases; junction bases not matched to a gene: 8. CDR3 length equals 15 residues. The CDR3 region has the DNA TGTGCCAGCAGCCTGCCGGGACAGGGAGGTGAAAAACTGTTTTTT. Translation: CASSLPGQGGEKLFF.

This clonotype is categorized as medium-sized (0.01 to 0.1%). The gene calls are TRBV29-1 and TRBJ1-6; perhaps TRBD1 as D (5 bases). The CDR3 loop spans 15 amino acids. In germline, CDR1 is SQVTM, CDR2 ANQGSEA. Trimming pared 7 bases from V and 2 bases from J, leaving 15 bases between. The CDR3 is CSADGGMTYNSPLHF. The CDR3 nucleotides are TGCAGCGCGGATGGGGGTATGACCTATAATTCACCCCTCCACTTT.

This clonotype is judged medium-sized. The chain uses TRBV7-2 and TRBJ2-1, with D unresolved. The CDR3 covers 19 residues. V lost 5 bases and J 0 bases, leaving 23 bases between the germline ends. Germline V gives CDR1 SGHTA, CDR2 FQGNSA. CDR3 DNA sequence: TGTGCCAGCAGCCAAGTACTCCAGGCTTCCCTCTACTCCTACAATGAGCAGTTCTTC. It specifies CASSQVLQASLYSYNEQFF.

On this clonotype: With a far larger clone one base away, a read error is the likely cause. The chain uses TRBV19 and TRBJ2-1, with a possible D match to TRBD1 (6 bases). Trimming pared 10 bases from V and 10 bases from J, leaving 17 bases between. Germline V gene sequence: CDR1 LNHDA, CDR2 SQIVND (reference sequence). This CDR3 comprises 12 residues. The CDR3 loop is CATSDRSYEQFF. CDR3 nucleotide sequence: TGTGCCACCTCGGACAGATCCTACGAGCAGTTCTTC.